Shown below are 24 T cell receptor beta chains from a single sample sequenced in a study of Graves' ophthalmopathy and Graves' hyperthyroidism. RNA transcripts were the source from which TCR beta CDR3 regions were amplified. First-round RT-PCR used HTBI primers; second-round multiplex PCR followed. TCRdb redid the calling of the multiplex PCR reads with MiXCR, one entry per CDR3 protein. The table lists some 360,000 distinct CDR3 sequences, 17% of them singletons. The specimen sequenced was peripheral blood. The receptors derive from an adult woman with stable Graves' hyperthyroidism.

At least ten counts were recorded for this clonotype. V gene TRBV2 combines with J gene TRBJ1-1; 7 bases line up with TRBD1. CDR3 length: 13 amino acids. Germline values: CDR1 SNHLY, CDR2 FYNNEI. Germline trimming cut 8 bases from V and 1 base from J; bases unmatched to any gene: 4. This chain's CDR3 is CASGDSSNTEAFF. DNA of the CDR3: TGTGCCAGCGGGGACAGTTCGAACACTGAAGCTTTCTTT.

This clonotype occurred many times. The chain uses TRBV4-2 and TRBJ2-5, with 14 bases fitting TRBD2. The V gene's germline CDR1 is LGHNA and CDR2 YNFKEQ. V lost 0 bases and J lost 7; bases outside the gene matches: 7. The CDR3 consists of 17 residues. CDR3 bases: TGTGCCAGCAGCCAAGATCGCGGGACTAGCGGGAGTGTGACCCAGTACTTC. It is translated as CASSQDRGTSGSVTQYF.

This clonotype was observed at least ten times. The chain carries TRBV15 and TRBJ2-7; 9 bases agree with TRBD1. The V segment lost 2 bases and the J segment 1 base; nucleotides outside the gene matches: 6. CDR3 size: 16 residues. Germline CDR1 and CDR2: LNHNV and YYDKDF (reference sequence). The CDR3 bases are TGTGCCACCAGCAGACGTAGGACAGGGGAATCCTACGAGCAGTACTTC. This codes for CATSRRRTGESYEQYF. The complete variable domain, with remaining parts taken from reference TRBV15 and TRBJ2-7, reads DAMVIQNPRYQVTQFGKPVTLSCSQTLNHNVMYWYQQKSSQAPKLLFHYYDKDFNNEADTPDNFQSRRPNTSFCFLDIRSPGLGDTAMYLCATSRRRTGESYEQYFGPGTRLTVT.

This clonotype came up many times. The rearrangement uses TRBV20-1 and TRBJ1-1; D might be TRBD1 (6 bases). From germline, CDR1 is DFQATT and CDR2 SNEGSKA (reference sequence). V dropped 4 bases and J dropped 1 base, with 16 bases sitting between them. The CDR3 length is 15 residues. The CDR3 spells CSAKLPGHSNTEAFF. The CDR3 DNA sequence: TGCAGTGCTAAGCTCCCGGGACACTCGAACACTGAAGCTTTCTTT.

This clonotype has ten or more counts. The chain joins TRBV13 to TRBJ2-7; the D gene is possibly TRBD1 (7 bases). CDR3 length equals 15 residues. Germline V lookup: CDR1 PRHDT, CDR2 FYEKMQ (reference sequence). The V end was cut by 4 bases, the J end by 2 bases, with 15 bases between. The CDR3 spells CASSSLGGQTYEQYF. The CDR3 DNA is TGTGCCAGCAGCTCCCTCGGGGGACAGACCTACGAGCAGTACTTC.

Ten or more counts support this clonotype. The chain carries TRBV6-2 or TRBV6-3 and TRBJ2-7; 9 bases match TRBD2. Germline loops: CDR1 MNHEY, CDR2 SVGEGT. Unmatched junction bases numbered 16, after V lost 6 bases and J lost 1 base. The length of the CDR3 is 18 residues. The CDR3 is CASSSRTNSGSKSYEQYF. CDR3 in DNA: TGTGCCAGCAGCTCCCGAACCAATAGCGGGAGTAAATCCTACGAGCAGTACTTC.

CDR3 in DNA: TGTGCCAGCAGTCCCCAGACCGGGCCACAAGAGACCCAGTACTTC. Its translation is CASSPQTGPQETQYF. The genes are TRBV28 and TRBJ2-5; no clear D. Germline lookup yields CDR1 MDHEN and CDR2 SYDVKM. This CDR3 has 15 residues. V lost 5 bases, J lost 2 bases, and 15 bases lay in between.

This clonotype was detected ten times or more. This chain links TRBV5-1 with TRBJ2-5; 8 bases match TRBD2. This CDR3 has 16 amino acids. From germline, CDR1 is SGHRS and CDR2 YFSETQ. J lost 5 bases, V lost 4 bases, and 13 bases had no gene match. The CDR3 sequence: CASSPSGTTSGETQYF. The CDR3 DNA follows: TGCGCCAGCAGCCCTAGCGGAACTACTAGCGGCGAGACCCAGTACTTC.

This clonotype has a count of ten or more. The chain carries TRBV11-3 and TRBJ2-5; 9 nucleotides align to TRBD2. CDR1 SGHNT and CDR2 YENEEA come from the germline V gene. V lost 1 base, J lost 4 bases, and 7 bases stayed unmatched. The CDR3 contains 16 residues. For the CDR3, the DNA is TGTGCCAGCAGCTTAGGTGCGGGAGGGCCGGTAGAGACCCAGTACTTC. It encodes CASSLGAGGPVETQYF.

The sample holds a few counts of this clonotype. The chain combines TRBV28 with TRBJ2-2, with 8 positions matching TRBD2. Germline CDR1 reads MDHEN; CDR2 reads SYDVKM. The trim removed 2 bases at V and 6 bases at J, leaving 5 bases unmatched. The CDR3 is made up of 15 amino acids. The CDR3 nucleotides are TGTGCCAGCAGTTTACGGAGGCGGGGGGCCGGGGAGCTGTTTTTT. It is translated as CASSLRRRGAGELFF. Combining the CDR3 with reference TRBV28 and TRBJ2-2 gives the whole variable domain DVKVTQSSRYLVKRTGEKVFLECVQDMDHENMFWYRQDPGLGLRLIYFSYDVKMKEKGDIPEGYSVSREKKERFSLILESASTNQTSMYLCASSLRRRGAGELFFGEGSRLTVL.

This clonotype was observed many times. The V call is TRBV2, the J call TRBJ2-7; 12 positions agree with TRBD1. This CDR3 has 15 residues. Germline values: CDR1 SNHLY, CDR2 FYNNEI. The V gene end was trimmed by 6 bases and the J gene end by 6 bases; junction bases not matched to a gene: 9. This chain's CDR3 is CASRQTGQGAFEQYF. In DNA, the CDR3 is TGTGCCAGCAGGCAAACGGGACAGGGGGCCTTCGAGCAGTACTTC.

V is TRBV12-3 or TRBV12-4 and J is TRBJ2-2; D is perhaps TRBD2 (5 bases). V was cut by 9 bases and J by 1 base, with 15 bases left in between. The CDR3 sequence is 15 residues long. Here the CDR3 reads CASRARGLNTGELFF. CDR3 DNA sequence: TGTGCCAGTAGAGCCCGGGGTCTGAACACCGGGGAGCTGTTTTTT.

The chain is built from TRBV20-1 and TRBJ1-6; no definite D call. V lost 3 bases and J lost 7, with 13 bases in between. The CDR3 consists of 14 residues. CDR1 DFQATT and CDR2 SNEGSKA come from the germline V gene (reference sequence). Written as DNA, the CDR3 is TGCAGTGCTAGCCGGCCCGGAGGCAATTCACCCCTCCACTTT. Translating it yields CSASRPGGNSPLHF.

V is TRBV7-2 and J is TRBJ1-1; D might be TRBD1 (5 bases). V was shortened by 6 bases and J by 4 bases, with 18 bases between the two germline ends. CDR1 is SGHTA, CDR2 FQGNSA, per germline. CDR3 length: 15 residues. The CDR3 protein is CASSYPPGTGTEAFF. The CDR3 DNA reads TGTGCCAGCAGTTATCCACCTGGGACGGGCACTGAAGCTTTCTTT.

This clonotype has at least ten counts. The rearrangement links TRBV18 to TRBJ2-5, with D possibly being TRBD1 (6 bases). Between the trimmed V and J ends, which lost 5 bases and 3 bases, there was a span of 13 bases. CDR1 and CDR2 from the germline V gene are KGHSH and LQKENI. The CDR3 is 14 amino acids. The CDR3 DNA is TGTGCCAGCTCAAAGGCGGACAGAAAAGAGACCCAGTACTTC. It encodes CASSKADRKETQYF.

This clonotype was counted once. The V gene is TRBV6-1, the J gene TRBJ1-2, with D perhaps TRBD1 (5 bases). This CDR3 region has 14 residues. Germline lookup yields CDR1 MNHNS and CDR2 SASEGT. V was trimmed by 11 bases and J by 0 bases, leaving 16 bases between them. The CDR3 nucleotides are TGTGCCTGCTGGGGCAGGGCGGCTAACTATGGCTACACCTTC. Its protein is CACWGRAANYGYTF.

This clonotype was counted at least ten times. The CDR3 loop is CSVVGEGTEAFF. The CDR3 region has the DNA TGCAGCGTTGTCGGGGAGGGGACTGAAGCTTTCTTT. The rearrangement joins TRBV29-1 to TRBJ1-1, with a weak D call TRBD1 (5 bases). The V and J ends lost 4 bases and 5 bases respectively, with 11 bases between them. CDR3 length: 12 amino acids. Germline assignment: CDR1 SQVTM and CDR2 ANQGSEA.

This clonotype was counted a few times. A single base separates this from a much larger clone, so it may be a read error. This chain uses TRBV29-1 with TRBJ2-5; maybe TRBD2 (5 bases). The CDR3 extends over 12 amino acids. Looked up from germline, CDR1 is SQVTM and CDR2 is ANQGSEA. This CDR3 reads CSAEDYQEAQYF. The DNA of the CDR3 is TGCAGCGCCGAAGACTATCAAGAGGCCCAGTACTTC.

There are a few counts of this clonotype. V usage is TRBV6-1 and J usage is TRBJ1-2; D possibly corresponds to TRBD1 (5 bases). The CDR3 is 13 amino acids. Trimming took off 0 bases at V and 8 bases at J, with 10 bases between the two ends. Germline CDR1 is MNHNS and CDR2 is SASEGT. The DNA for the CDR3 is TGTGCCAGCAGTGAAGCTTCAGGGAACGGCTACACCTTC. Translated: CASSEASGNGYTF.

This clonotype was recorded at least ten times. This rearrangement joins TRBV30 to TRBJ1-2; perhaps TRBD1 as D (6 bases). Germline-derived CDR1 and CDR2 are GTSNPN and SVGIG (reference sequence). V lost 6 bases to trimming and J lost 6 bases, with 17 bases between them. There are 13 residues in the CDR3. This CDR3 is CACRGAGENGYTF. The CDR3 nucleotides are TGTGCCTGCCGGGGGGCAGGGGAAAATGGCTACACCTTC.

Regarding this clonotype: It may be a read error: a sequence one base away is much more abundant. The chain links TRBV4-3 to TRBJ2-7; 8 positions agree with TRBD1. The germline V gene encodes CDR1 LGHNA and CDR2 YSLEER. CDR3 length equals 18 residues. The CDR3 DNA reads TGCGCCGGCAGCCTTAGAGGGGATAGGACAGGGAGCTCCTACGAGCAGTACTTC. Amino acid sequence: CAGSLRGDRTGSSYEQYF.

Note on this clonotype: A clone one base away is much larger, so this may be a read error. The chain recombines TRBV19 with TRBJ1-1; D uncertain. CDR1 is LNHDA, CDR2 SQIVND, per germline (reference sequence). Trimming pared 5 bases from V and 0 bases from J, leaving 22 bases between. CDR3 length: 18 residues. DNA of the CDR3: TGTGCCAGTAGTCCTCCGGGTCCCGGGCTCCCATTGAACACTGAAGCTTTCTTT. Its protein is CASSPPGPGLPLNTEAFF.

In this sample, this clonotype turned up many times. The CDR3 sequence: CASSRGGGQGAGQYF. The CDR3 DNA sequence: TGTGCCAGCAGCCGCGGGGGAGGGCAGGGGGCCGGGCAGTACTTC. The chain employs TRBV11-2 and TRBJ2-7, with a possible D match to TRBD1 (8 bases). Germline CDR1 and CDR2: SGHAT and FQNNGV. Between the trimmed V and J ends, which lost 5 bases and 9 bases, there was a span of 23 bases. CDR3 length equals 15 residues.

This clonotype was observed a single time. The rearrangement uses TRBV28 and TRBJ1-2; 8 nucleotides match TRBD1. Looked up from germline, CDR1 is MDHEN and CDR2 is SYDVKM. The CDR3 loop spans 15 amino acids. With 4 bases clipped from V and 2 bases from J, the junction kept 6 bases outside the gene matches. The CDR3 DNA sequence: TGTGCCAGCAGTTCCCCGGGACAGGCGAACTATGGCTACACCTTC. Translation gives CASSSPGQANYGYTF.